The entry that follows covers one T cell receptor beta chain sequence. This record belongs to a study of T cells after yellow fever vaccination. V lost 4 bases, J lost 8 bases, and 11 bases lay in between. The germline V gene has CDR1 LNHDA and CDR2 SQIVND (reference sequence). The CDR3 contains 13 residues. Each CDR3 protein is one row after TCRdb ran MiXCR on the 5' RACE reads. The table includes hundreds of thousands of distinct CDR3 sequences, 8.7% detected once. This TCR came from a man aged 18 to 35 who received the YFV17D yellow fever vaccine. The sample consisted of CD4+ T cells sorted from PBMCs, taken 5 days after the yellow fever booster vaccination. The J gene is TRBJ1-4, the V gene TRBV19; D is uncertain. In DNA form, the CDR3 reads TGTGCCAGTAGTACGCGTGGATCGGAAAAACTGTTTTTT. Its protein is CASSTRGSEKLFF.